The rows below give T cell receptor beta chains drawn from one sample of a study of graft-versus-host responses after intestinal transplantation. Using immunoSEQ multiplex PCR, the repertoire was profiled, and TCRdb retains in-frame clones only, with some absent. Of tens of thousands of clones listed, 89% are singletons. Their antigens are not known. Specimen: unstimulated CD4+ T cells sorted from spleen or lymph node cells, collected before transplant. These receptors originate from a human donor who was the organ donor for an intestinal transplant. Both conserved end residues are part of each CDR3. A D gene is named only where the DNA matches it firmly. The size entry is marked missing in some rows and otherwise reads once, few, many or a size class.

v_gene	len	abundance	d_gene	j_gene	CDR3aa	CDR3nt
TRBV11-2	14	once	-	TRBJ1-5	CASSLLGDYQPQHF	TGTGCCAGCAGCTTACTGGGGGACTATCAGCCCCAGCATTTT
TRBV7-3	13	once	-	TRBJ2-1	CASSTQGYMEQFF	TGTGCCAGCAGTACACAGGGCTACATGGAGCAGTTCTTC
TRBV5-1	14	-	TRBD2	TRBJ2-7	CASSWTSGIYEQYF	TGCGCCAGCAGCTGGACTAGCGGGATCTACGAGCAGTACTTC
TRBV10-1	22	-	TRBD2	TRBJ2-7	CASIEKGPEGTSGSRTPYEQYF	TGCGCCAGCATTGAAAAGGGCCCGGAGGGGACTAGCGGGAGTCGGACCCCCTACGAGCAGTACTTC
TRBV9	14	-	-	TRBJ1-1	CASSVRGENTEAFF	TGTGCCAGCAGCGTTAGGGGCGAGAACACTGAAGCTTTCTTT
TRBV9	16	-	TRBD1	TRBJ1-3	CASSAQSGTGGNTIYF	TGTGCCAGCAGCGCGCAATCCGGGACAGGGGGAAACACCATATATTTT
TRBV18	15	-	-	TRBJ2-7	CASSYGQPKTYEQYF	TGTGCCAGCTCATATGGGCAGCCTAAAACCTACGAGCAGTACTTC
TRBV5-1	16	-	TRBD2	TRBJ2-3	CASSFRTSGRGDTQYF	TGCGCCAGCAGCTTCAGGACTAGCGGGAGGGGGGATACGCAGTATTTT
TRBV30	14	few	-	TRBJ1-3	CAWDGLSGGNTIYF	TGTGCCTGGGATGGACTCTCGGGCGGAAACACCATATATTTT
TRBV5-5	18	-	-	TRBJ2-5	CASSLRHGGERLQETQYF	TGTGCCAGCAGCTTGCGGCACGGTGGAGAGCGTCTTCAAGAGACCCAGTACTTC
TRBV6-1	14	-	-	TRBJ2-7	CASSDGGRSYEQYF	TGTGCCAGCAGTGATGGGGGGAGGAGCTACGAGCAGTACTTC
TRBV19	13	-	-	TRBJ2-7	CASSIDRNYEQYF	TGTGCCAGTAGTATCGACAGAAACTACGAGCAGTACTTC
TRBV19	14	-	TRBD1	TRBJ1-4	CASSGPGTVHKLFF	TGTGCCAGTTCCGGACCCGGGACAGTACATAAACTGTTTTTT
TRBV6-1	14	-	-	TRBJ2-7	CASSEHSPTMQQYF	TGTGCCAGCAGTGAGCACTCCCCTACGATGCAGCAGTACTTC
TRBV6-5	15	-	TRBD2	TRBJ2-1	CASSFLGLGYNEQFF	TGTGCCAGCAGTTTCCTAGGACTAGGCTACAATGAGCAGTTCTTC
TRBV18	20	-	TRBD2	TRBJ2-7	CASSPVDLAGGKVKLYEQYF	TGTGCCAGCTCACCGGTAGATCTAGCGGGAGGGAAAGTAAAACTTTACGAGCAGTACTTC
TRBV13	16	-	TRBD2	TRBJ2-1	CASSPDRTSASNEQFF	TGTGCCAGCAGCCCCGACCGGACTAGTGCCTCCAATGAGCAGTTCTTC
TRBV7-8	14	-	TRBD1	TRBJ1-5	CASTKRGLNQPQHF	TGTGCCAGCACCAAGAGGGGGCTCAATCAGCCCCAGCATTTT
TRBV25-1	13	-	TRBD2	TRBJ2-3	CASIIAGTDTQYF	TGTGCCAGCATCATAGCGGGGACAGATACGCAGTATTTT
TRBV5-4	15	-	TRBD1	TRBJ1-2	CASSLAGQGSDGYTF	TGTGCCAGCAGCTTGGCGGGACAGGGGAGCGATGGCTACACCTTC
TRBV2	15	-	-	TRBJ2-2	CASSEQAPDTGELFF	TGTGCCAGCAGTGAACAGGCCCCCGATACCGGGGAGCTGTTTTTT
TRBV7-2	16	-	TRBD2	TRBJ2-7	CASSLRTSGSAYEQYF	TGTGCCAGCAGCTTAAGGACTAGCGGGAGTGCCTACGAGCAGTACTTC
TRBV28	15	-	TRBD1	TRBJ1-2	CASRLLQGAGYGYTF	TGTGCCAGCAGGTTACTACAGGGGGCTGGTTATGGCTACACCTTC
TRBV27	14	once	TRBD1	TRBJ1-1	CASTKQGAATEAFF	TGTGCCAGCACCAAACAGGGGGCGGCCACTGAAGCTTTCTTT
TRBV28	12	-	TRBD1	TRBJ1-2	CASSGQGLGYTF	TGTGCCAGCAGTGGACAGGGGTTGGGCTACACCTTC
TRBV28	13	once	TRBD1	TRBJ1-3	CASRQGAGNTIYF	TGTGCCAGCAGACAGGGGGCCGGAAACACCATATATTTT
TRBV6-6	14	-	-	TRBJ2-7	CASSYSSGSLEQYF	TGTGCCAGCAGTTACTCGTCAGGGTCGTTAGAGCAGTACTTC
TRBV14	16	-	-	TRBJ1-1	CASSQEPVGGGTEAFF	TGTGCCAGCAGCCAAGAACCCGTAGGGGGTGGGACTGAAGCTTTCTTT
TRBV6-5	16	-	-	TRBJ1-2	CASSYSPSPGNYGYTF	TGTGCCAGCAGTTACTCACCGTCCCCGGGTAACTATGGCTACACCTTC
TRBV28	12	-	-	TRBJ1-1	CASRDRGTEAFF	TGTGCCAGCAGAGACCGAGGGACTGAAGCTTTCTTT
TRBV6-6	15	-	TRBD1	TRBJ1-1	CASSPGQGLNTEAFF	TGTGCCAGCAGCCCCGGACAGGGATTGAACACTGAAGCTTTCTTT
TRBV23-1	14	-	TRBD2	TRBJ2-2	CASPGLAGAGELFF	TGCGCCAGCCCGGGACTAGCGGGAGCCGGGGAGCTGTTTTTT
TRBV28	14	-	TRBD2	TRBJ2-7	CASAIAGGSYEQYF	TGTGCCAGCGCCATAGCGGGAGGATCCTACGAGCAGTACTTC
TRBV2	17	-	-	TRBJ2-3	CASTPVRQTGYTDTQYF	TGTGCCAGCACCCCAGTCCGACAGACCGGGTACACAGATACGCAGTATTTT
TRBV18	15	-	TRBD1	TRBJ1-2	CASSPSDRGIYGYTF	TGTGCCAGCTCACCAAGTGACAGGGGAATCTATGGCTACACCTTC
TRBV28	15	few	-	TRBJ2-2	CASTPGAVNTGELFF	TGTGCCAGCACTCCTGGGGCGGTAAACACCGGGGAGCTGTTTTTT
TRBV5-4	17	-	TRBD2	TRBJ2-2	CASSPQLAGGHTGELFF	TGTGCCAGCAGCCCACAACTAGCGGGAGGACACACCGGGGAGCTGTTTTTT
TRBV6-5	15	-	TRBD2	TRBJ2-4	CATRVAGGPGDIQYF	TGTGCCACTAGGGTAGCGGGAGGGCCCGGGGACATTCAGTACTTC
TRBV5-1	16	-	TRBD2	TRBJ2-7	CASSPSVAGGTYEQYF	TGCGCCAGCAGCCCCTCGGTAGCGGGAGGAACCTACGAGCAGTACTTC
TRBV9	15	-	-	TRBJ2-3	CASSVGTIGGDTQYF	TGTGCCAGCAGCGTAGGGACCATAGGGGGAGATACGCAGTATTTT
TRBV28	15	-	TRBD1	TRBJ1-2	CATSGEDRGNYGYTF	TGTGCCACCTCGGGGGAAGACAGGGGAAACTATGGCTACACCTTC
TRBV28	15	-	-	TRBJ1-4	CASSSPSTTNEKLFF	TGTGCCAGCAGTTCCCCGAGTACCACTAATGAAAAACTGTTTTTT
TRBV7-9	16	-	TRBD1	TRBJ2-5	CASSIGDRAGGETQYF	TGTGCCAGCAGCATCGGGGACAGGGCTGGGGGAGAGACCCAGTACTTC
TRBV11-3	13	-	-	TRBJ2-1	CASSHPSSDEQFF	TGTGCCAGCAGCCATCCCTCCAGCGATGAGCAGTTCTTC
TRBV28	13	-	-	TRBJ2-7	CATSGGGFYEQYF	TGTGCCACCTCGGGTGGAGGGTTCTACGAGCAGTACTTC
TRBV15	12	-	-	TRBJ1-3	CATSSEGNTIYF	TGTGCCACCAGCAGTGAGGGAAACACCATATATTTT
TRBV7-2	13	-	-	TRBJ1-5	CASSKDKGQPQHF	TGTGCCAGCAGCAAGGACAAAGGGCAGCCCCAGCATTTT
TRBV19	15	-	TRBD1	TRBJ1-2	CASSPRTGGNYGYTF	TGTGCCAGTAGTCCCCGGACAGGGGGCAACTATGGCTACACCTTC
TRBV27	17	-	-	TRBJ2-1	CASSLSPSRLSGGEQFF	TGTGCCAGCAGTTTATCCCCCAGTCGTCTGTCCGGCGGTGAGCAGTTCTTC
TRBV29-1	14	-	-	TRBJ2-1	CSVMTGSSYNEQFF	TGCAGCGTGATGACGGGAAGCTCCTACAATGAGCAGTTCTTC